A selection of T cell receptor beta chains follows, all from one sample in a study of CD8 T cells in ankylosing spondylitis. A single record per CDR3 protein comes from TCRdb applying MiXCR to the 5' RACE reads. The table records about 260,000 distinct CDR3 sequences, about 20% of them present only once. The sample was blood, either unsorted or a sorted T cell fraction (not recorded which). These receptor sequences come from a male donor with ankylosing spondylitis or in good health (not recorded which). CDR3s include the opening cysteine and the closing phenylalanine or tryptophan. The order of the fields is J gene, V gene, clone size, D gene, CDR3 protein, CDR3 DNA. The D gene is left open where the match is weak. Size tells how often a clone was seen (once, few, many) or the class of an expanded clone, and some rows leave it out.

>TRBJ2-2|TRBV29-1|few|TRBD1
CSVFGTGTARTGELFF
TGCAGCGTTTTTGGGACCGGGACAGCGAGAACCGGGGAGCTGTTTTTT
>TRBJ2-3|TRBV29-1|-|TRBD2
CSVGEGRVADTQYF
TGCAGCGTTGGGGAGGGGAGGGTCGCAGATACGCAGTATTTT
>TRBJ2-1|TRBV24-1|few|TRBD2
CATSLAGGYNEQFF
TGTGCCACCAGTCTAGCGGGAGGCTACAATGAGCAGTTCTTC
>TRBJ1-2|TRBV9|-|-
CASSVSTSPNYGYTF
TGTGCCAGCAGCGTATCCACATCCCCTAACTATGGCTACACCTTC
>TRBJ1-2|TRBV5-1|few|TRBD1
CASRFRIDRGDYGYTF
TGCGCCAGCAGGTTCCGAATCGACAGGGGCGACTATGGCTACACCTTC
>TRBJ2-1|TRBV15|-|TRBD2
CATSRSGLAGTPGGQFF
TGTGCCACCAGCAGATCCGGACTAGCGGGTACCCCTGGTGGGCAGTTCTTC
>TRBJ2-3|TRBV12-3/TRBV12-4|few|TRBD1
CASSFSGTGLTDTQYF
TGTGCCAGCAGCTTCAGCGGGACAGGGTTGACAGATACGCAGTATTTT
>TRBJ1-2|TRBV7-2|few|TRBD1
CASTETGGYGYTF
TGTGCCAGCACCGAGACAGGGGGCTATGGCTACACCTTC
>TRBJ1-1|TRBV6-1|many|-
CASTKRGGTEAFF
TGTGCCAGCACTAAACGGGGGGGGACTGAAGCTTTCTTT
>TRBJ2-4|TRBV11-2|-|TRBD2
CASSLGGVAGGPGFVKNIQYF
TGTGCCAGCAGCTTAGGGGGGGTAGCGGGAGGCCCGGGTTTTGTCAAAAACATTCAGTACTTC